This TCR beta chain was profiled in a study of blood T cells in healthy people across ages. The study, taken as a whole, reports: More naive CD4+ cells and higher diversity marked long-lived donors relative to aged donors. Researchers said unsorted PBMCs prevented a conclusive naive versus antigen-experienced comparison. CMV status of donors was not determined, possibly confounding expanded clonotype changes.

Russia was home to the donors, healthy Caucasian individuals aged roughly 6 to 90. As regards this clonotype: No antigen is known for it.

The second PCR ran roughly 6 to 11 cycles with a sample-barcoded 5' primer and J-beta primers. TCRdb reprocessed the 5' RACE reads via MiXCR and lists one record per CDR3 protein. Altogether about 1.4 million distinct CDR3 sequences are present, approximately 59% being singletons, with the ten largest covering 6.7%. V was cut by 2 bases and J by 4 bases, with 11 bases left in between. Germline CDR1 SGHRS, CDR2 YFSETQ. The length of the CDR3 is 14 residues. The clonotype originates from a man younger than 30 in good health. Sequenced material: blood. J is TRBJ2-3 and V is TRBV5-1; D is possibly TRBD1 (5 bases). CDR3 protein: CASSLERGSDTQYF. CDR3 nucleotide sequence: TGCGCCAGCAGCTTAGAAAGGGGATCAGATACGCAGTATTTT.